This entry lists 25 T cell receptor beta chains sequenced from one sample in a study of T cells in Graves' hyperthyroidism and ophthalmopathy. The investigators amplified TCR beta CDR3 regions from RNA transcripts. Researchers ran a first-round RT-PCR on the TCR CDR3 using the HTBI primer set. TCRdb reprocessed the multiplex PCR reads with MiXCR, giving one entry per CDR3 protein. The sample shows hundreds of thousands of distinct CDR3 sequences, 12% to 15% of them seen only once. Specimen: blood. The source of these receptors is a woman under 30 with Graves' hyperthyroidism.

This clonotype has just a few counts. The chain employs TRBV7-2 and TRBJ2-1, with a possible D match to TRBD1 (6 bases). In germline, CDR1 is SGHTA, CDR2 FQGNSA. V gave up 4 bases and J gave up 6 bases, with 10 bases separating them. CDR3 length equals 13 residues. The CDR3 region is CASSSQGFNEQFF. CDR3 in DNA: TGTGCCAGCAGCTCCCAGGGGTTCAATGAGCAGTTCTTC.

Only a few counts were recorded for this clonotype. V and J are TRBV6-2 or TRBV6-3 and TRBJ2-7; 7 bases match TRBD1. This CDR3 is 15 amino acids long. Per the germline V gene, CDR1 is MNHEY and CDR2 is SVGEGT. Trimming at V came to 2 bases and at J to 5 bases, leaving 9 bases not matched to a gene. CDR3 sequence: CASSYRDRVSHEQYF. The CDR3 DNA follows: TGTGCCAGCAGTTACCGAGACAGGGTGTCCCACGAGCAGTACTTC.

In this sample, this clonotype turned up many times. The chain uses TRBV12-3 or TRBV12-4 and TRBJ1-2, with 10 bases identical to TRBD1. The V segment lost 10 bases and the J segment 3 bases; nucleotides outside the gene matches: 5. The CDR3 has 13 residues. CDR3 in amino acids: CATTGGADYGYTF. The CDR3 coding sequence is TGTGCCACGACAGGGGGCGCTGACTATGGCTACACCTTC.

This clonotype was seen repeatedly, ten times or more. This chain connects TRBV3-1 to TRBJ2-5, with TRBD2 matching over 11 bases. The CDR3 spans 15 residues. The junction had 6 bases not matched to a gene; V was cut back by 4 bases and J by 5 bases. Germline lookup yields CDR1 LGHDT and CDR2 YNNKEL (reference sequence). Here the CDR3 reads CASSLRLAGKETQYF. The CDR3 DNA reads TGTGCCAGCAGCCTCCGACTAGCGGGAAAGGAGACCCAGTACTTC.

This clonotype has at least ten counts. The CDR3, as DNA: TGTGCCAGCAGTTTAGGGCTAGGAGTCATGAATGAGCAGTTCTTC. Residues: CASSLGLGVMNEQFF. J is TRBJ2-1 and V is TRBV27; D ambiguous. V was clipped by 2 bases and J by 7 bases, with 15 bases between them. Germline V lookup: CDR1 MNHEY, CDR2 SMNVEV (reference sequence). This CDR3 has 15 amino acids.

This clonotype was seen a few times. V is TRBV25-1 and J is TRBJ2-7; D uncertain. V was shortened by 4 bases and J by 0 bases, with 10 bases between the two germline ends. Germline V gene data show CDR1 as MGHDK and CDR2 as SYGVNS. This CDR3 region has 14 residues. The CDR3 DNA reads TGTGCCAGCAGTGGGCAGACGAGCTCCTACGAGCAGTACTTC. Its protein is CASSGQTSSYEQYF.

Only a few counts were recorded for this clonotype. J is TRBJ1-1 and V is TRBV6-1, with TRBD1 identical over 7 bases. CDR3 length: 18 residues. Germline trimming cut 7 bases from V and 4 bases from J; bases unmatched to any gene: 21. The V gene's germline CDR1 is MNHNS and CDR2 SASEGT. CDR3 DNA: TGTGCCAGCACCCCCGGAGGGTCTCGGAGGGGGCGCGTCACTGAAGCTTTCTTT. Encoded protein: CASTPGGSRRGRVTEAFF.

In this sample, this clonotype turned up a few times. The V and J genes are TRBV4-1 and TRBJ2-5; tentative D call: TRBD1 (6 bases). The germline V gene encodes CDR1 MGHRA and CDR2 YSYEKL. This CDR3 contains 15 residues. The germline V and J ends were trimmed by 6 bases and 0 bases, with 14 bases remaining between them. For the CDR3, the DNA is TGCGCCAGCAGGAAGTCCTCAGGGGACCAAGAGACCCAGTACTTC. Its protein is CASRKSSGDQETQYF.

The table lists this clonotype with many counts. This chain connects TRBV13 to TRBJ2-7; D ambiguous. Germline V gene data show CDR1 as PRHDT and CDR2 as FYEKMQ (reference sequence). This CDR3 contains 15 residues. V was pared by 6 bases and J by 4 bases, with 19 bases between. The CDR3, as DNA: TGTGCCAGCAGTCCCCAAAAAAAGGGCTCGTACGAGCAGTACTTC. It is translated as CASSPQKKGSYEQYF.

This clonotype was observed many times. The chain links TRBV14 to TRBJ2-3; a weak D match, TRBD2 (6 bases). CDR3 length equals 19 residues. Deletions cut 2 bases from V and 6 bases from J, with 27 bases between. Germline CDR1 SGHDN, CDR2 FVKESK. CDR3 sequence reads: CASSQLIGGEPVHKDTQYF. CDR3 sequence (DNA): TGTGCCAGCAGCCAACTGATTGGCGGGGAGCCTGTTCACAAGGATACGCAGTATTTT. The variable domain in full, completed from reference TRBV14 and TRBJ2-3, reads EAGVTQFPSHSVIEKGQTVTLRCDPISGHDNLYWYRRVMGKEIKFLLHFVKESKQDESGMPNNRFLAERTGGTYSTLKVQPAELEDSGVYFCASSQLIGGEPVHKDTQYFGPGTRLTVL.

Comments on this clonotype: This may be a read error: a much more frequent sequence differs by one nucleotide. The chain recombines TRBV10-3 with TRBJ1-1; perhaps TRBD1 as D (5 bases). Germline V lookup: CDR1 ENHRY, CDR2 SYGVKD. There are 14 residues in the CDR3. Trimming stripped 0 bases from V and 4 bases from J, with 9 bases between. Here the CDR3 DNA reads TGTGCCATCAGTGAGTCGGGGGGAGGCACTGAAGCTTTCTTT. Protein sequence: CAISESGGGTEAFF.

There are a few counts of this clonotype. A clone one base away is much larger, so this may be a read error. This rearrangement joins TRBV30 to TRBJ2-1; D is unresolved. CDR1 and CDR2 from the germline V gene are GTSNPN and SVGIG (reference sequence). The CDR3 sequence is 11 residues long. Here the CDR3 reads CAWLTYNEQSF. For the CDR3, the DNA is TGTGCCTGGCTTACCTACAATGAGCAGTCCTTC.

This clonotype was observed at least ten times. The chain carries TRBV7-9 and TRBJ1-2; 7 nucleotides agree with TRBD1. The germline V gene encodes CDR1 SEHNR and CDR2 FQNEAQ (reference sequence). After removal of 5 bases from V and 0 bases from J, the junction contained 9 bases not matched to a gene. The CDR3 length is 16 residues. The DNA of the CDR3 is TGTGCCAGCAGCACCTGGACAGGACCAGCTAACTATGGCTACACCTTC. This encodes CASSTWTGPANYGYTF.

This clonotype was seen a few times. The V gene is TRBV11-2, the J gene TRBJ2-2; D is unclear. CDR3 length: 15 residues. V was pared by 2 bases and J by 0 bases, with 7 bases between. Germline values: CDR1 SGHAT, CDR2 FQNNGV. CDR3 in amino acids: CASSLYKSNTGELFF. CDR3 sequence (DNA): TGTGCCAGCAGCTTATACAAATCGAACACCGGGGAGCTGTTTTTT.

This sequence joins TRBV11-2 and TRBJ2-1; 12 nucleotides match TRBD2. Germline CDR1 is SGHAT and CDR2 is FQNNGV. Unmatched junction bases numbered 9, after V lost 3 bases and J lost 12 bases. The CDR3 totals 15 residues. CDR3 amino acids: CASSLTSGRGFAQFF. The CDR3 DNA follows: TGTGCCAGCAGCTTGACTAGCGGGAGAGGATTCGCGCAGTTCTTC.

This clonotype occurred many times. This rearrangement joins TRBV20-1 to TRBJ2-7; 15 positions agree with TRBD2. Germline V gives CDR1 DFQATT, CDR2 SNEGSKA (reference sequence). The length of the CDR3 is 14 residues. V shed 5 bases and J 6 bases; nucleotides not matched to a gene: 5. The DNA for the CDR3 is TGCAGTGCTCCGGGACTAGCGGGAGGTCGCGAGCAGTACTTC. Residues: CSAPGLAGGREQYF.

This clonotype occurred many times. This chain joins TRBV28 and TRBJ1-1; TRBD1 matches 9 bases. CDR3 length: 14 residues. Germline loops: CDR1 MDHEN, CDR2 SYDVKM. Unmatched junction bases numbered 7, after V lost 7 bases and J lost 4 bases. CDR3: CASTLLQGATEAFF. DNA of the CDR3: TGTGCCAGCACCTTGTTACAGGGGGCCACTGAAGCTTTCTTT.

J is TRBJ2-7 and V is TRBV6-4; 12 nucleotides align to TRBD1. Germline-derived CDR1 and CDR2 are MRHNA and SNTAGT. V gave up 5 bases and J gave up 4 bases; unmatched junction bases: 12. This CDR3 region has 17 residues. The CDR3 protein is CASSYLAPGQGAYEQYF. DNA of the CDR3: TGTGCCAGCAGTTACTTGGCACCGGGACAGGGGGCTTACGAGCAGTACTTC.

The chain links TRBV6-2 or TRBV6-3 to TRBJ1-6, with unresolved D. Trimming left V 8 bases short and J 7 bases short, with 12 bases between. This CDR3 has 13 amino acids. Germline V gene data show CDR1 as MNHEY and CDR2 as SVGEGT. CDR3 in amino acids: CASGGGRNSPLHF. CDR3 bases: TGTGCCAGCGGAGGCGGCCGCAATTCACCCCTCCACTTT.

The chain employs TRBV7-2 and TRBJ1-2; possible D gene TRBD1, 5 bases. The CDR3 contains 15 residues. Trimming stripped 4 bases from V and 0 bases from J, with 12 bases between. Germline CDR1 and CDR2: SGHTA and FQGNSA. CDR3 residues: CASSWSTVANYGYTF. As DNA, the CDR3 is TGTGCCAGCAGCTGGTCGACAGTAGCTAACTATGGCTACACCTTC.

V usage is TRBV9 and J usage is TRBJ2-1; 10 bases fit TRBD2. Germline V gene data show CDR1 as SGDLS and CDR2 as YYNGEE. Germline trimming cut 6 bases from V and 7 bases from J; bases unmatched to any gene: 4. The CDR3 consists of 13 residues. CDR3 DNA sequence: TGTGCCAGCATGGGACTAGCGAATAATGAGCAGTTCTTC. Translating it yields CASMGLANNEQFF.

The V gene is TRBV25-1, the J gene TRBJ2-3; no clear D gene. Germline assignment: CDR1 MGHDK and CDR2 SYGVNS. Deletions cut 6 bases from V and 2 bases from J, with 6 bases between. The CDR3 length is 12 residues. The CDR3 nucleotides read TGTGCCAGCAGAAGAGCCACAGATACGCAGTATTTT. Translation: CASRRATDTQYF.

The chain joins TRBV4-1 to TRBJ2-5; 8 bases agree with TRBD2. Germline loops: CDR1 MGHRA, CDR2 YSYEKL. The CDR3 totals 20 residues. The ends lost 0 bases at V and 4 bases at J; junction bases unmatched: 19. CDR3 loop: CASSQDGAGGLMRRTETQYF. CDR3 nucleotide sequence: TGCGCCAGCAGCCAAGATGGGGCGGGAGGTCTAATGAGGCGGACAGAGACCCAGTACTTC.

V gene TRBV19 combines with J gene TRBJ2-1; D may be TRBD1 or TRBD2 (5 bases each). Per germline, CDR1 LNHDA and CDR2 SQIVND (reference sequence). This CDR3 spans 15 amino acids. V was cut by 3 bases and J by 0 bases, with 9 bases left in between. For the CDR3, the DNA is TGTGCCAGTAGTATCCCAGGGAGCTCCTACAATGAGCAGTTCTTC. Translation: CASSIPGSSYNEQFF.

This clonotype appeared many times. This rearrangement joins TRBV11-3 to TRBJ2-3; 10 bases match TRBD2. There are 18 residues in the CDR3. With V trimmed by 0 bases and J by 6 bases, 12 bases remained unmatched. CDR1 is SGHNT and CDR2 is YENEEA in the germline V gene. The CDR3 reads CASSLDLWAPAGGDTQYF. In DNA form, the CDR3 reads TGTGCCAGCAGCTTAGATCTCTGGGCCCCAGCGGGAGGGGATACGCAGTATTTT.